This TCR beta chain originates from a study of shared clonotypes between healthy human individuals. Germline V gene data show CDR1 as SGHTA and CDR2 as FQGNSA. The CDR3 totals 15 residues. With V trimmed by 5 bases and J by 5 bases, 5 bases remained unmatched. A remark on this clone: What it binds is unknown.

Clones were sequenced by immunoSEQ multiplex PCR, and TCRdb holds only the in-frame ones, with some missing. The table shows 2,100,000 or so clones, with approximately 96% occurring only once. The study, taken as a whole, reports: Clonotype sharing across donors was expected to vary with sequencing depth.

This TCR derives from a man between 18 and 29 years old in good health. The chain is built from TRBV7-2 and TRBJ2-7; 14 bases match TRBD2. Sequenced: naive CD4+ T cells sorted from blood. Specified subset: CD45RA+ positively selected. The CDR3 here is CASSTGLAGEDEQYF. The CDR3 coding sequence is TGTGCCAGCAGCACGGGACTAGCGGGAGAGGACGAGCAGTACTTC.